What follows describes a single T cell receptor (beta chain). What it binds is not known. The data were taken from a study of tumor-infiltrating lymphocytes in glioblastoma multiforme. Study results and caveats: Unequal TCR RNA per T cell might skew measured clone sizes. TCR plus mutation findings rest on a single glioblastoma patient. The T cells in this sample were not sorted into functional subsets.

CDR1 is MGHRA and CDR2 is YSYEKL in the germline V gene. V was pared by 0 bases and J by 5 bases, with 11 bases between. This CDR3 spans 15 amino acids. TCR beta libraries were built from RNA through three nested multiplex PCR rounds using modified ARM-PCR. Input was 0.5 ug total RNA, reverse-transcribed with a C-beta primer. TCRdb re-analysed the multiplex PCR reads in MiXCR, keeping a single row per CDR3 protein. The table has some 8,000 distinct CDR3 sequences, 65% to 75% seen once. This TCR was sampled from a male donor with glioblastoma. The rearrangement links TRBV4-1 to TRBJ1-5, with D unclear. The source material was brain tumor tissue. DNA of the CDR3: TGCGCCAGCAGCCAAGAAATAAACCAATATCAGCCCCAGCATTTT. Translating it yields CASSQEINQYQPQHF.